The next 9 T cell receptor beta chains were all read from a single sample in a study of CD8+CD57+ T cells in acquired aplastic anemia. Sequenced patients had shown CD8+CD57+ cell expansion by flow cytometry. Genomic DNA was employed as the template in profiling TCR beta VDJ and CDR3. Each CDR3 protein gets one entry after TCRdb re-called the reads with MiXCR. The sample carries roughly 160,000 distinct CDR3 sequences, more than 45% recorded once. Sequenced material: sorted CD4+, CD8+, or CD8+CD57+ T cells (not recorded which) from PBMCs. Receptor source: a human donor with aplastic anemia.

J is TRBJ1-1 and V is TRBV30; a weak D match, TRBD1 (6 bases). Germline V gene lookup returns CDR1 GTSNPN and CDR2 SVGIG (reference sequence). V lost 8 bases and J lost 5, with 24 bases in between. The CDR3 runs to 15 residues. CDR3 sequence (DNA): TGTGCCAGCCAAGGGGGGCCCTCAGGTGGGACTGAAGCTTTCTTT. Translated, it gives CASQGGPSGGTEAFF.

V is TRBV15 and J is TRBJ2-5; D gene ambiguous. Per germline, CDR1 LNHNV and CDR2 YYDKDF (reference sequence). This CDR3 is 14 amino acids long. V gave up 3 bases and J gave up 5 bases, with 13 bases separating them. The DNA of the CDR3 is TGTGCCACCAGCAGGTCGGAGCCGTGGGAGACCCAGTACTTC. The encoded protein is CATSRSEPWETQYF. Complete variable domain (other parts from reference TRBV15 and TRBJ2-5): DAMVIQNPRYQVTQFGKPVTLSCSQTLNHNVMYWYQQKSSQAPKLLFHYYDKDFNNEADTPDNFQSRRPNTSFCFLDIRSPGLGDTAMYLCATSRSEPWETQYFGPGTRLLVL.

The chain employs TRBV7-9 and TRBJ1-2, with 7 bases lining up with TRBD1. J was trimmed by 4 bases and V by 8 bases; bases with no gene match: 10. The CDR3 extends over 14 amino acids. Germline V gives CDR1 SEHNR, CDR2 FQNEAQ (reference sequence). The CDR3 loop is CASSLGTAGYGYTF. DNA of the CDR3: TGTGCCAGCTCGCTCGGGACAGCCGGCTATGGCTACACCTTC.

The CDR3 region is CAISEGSGNTEAFF. CDR3 coding DNA: TGTGCCATCAGTGAGGGGAGTGGTAACACTGAAGCTTTCTTT. The chain combines TRBV10-3 with TRBJ1-1; D gene uncertain. The CDR3 has 14 residues. V lost 2 bases and J lost 2, with 9 bases in between. Germline V gene data show CDR1 as ENHRY and CDR2 as SYGVKD.

The rearrangement links TRBV7-9 to TRBJ2-5; 7 nucleotides match TRBD2. This CDR3 is 13 amino acids long. CDR1 SEHNR and CDR2 FQNEAQ come from the germline V gene (reference sequence). The V and J ends lost 3 bases and 2 bases, in that order; junction bases with no gene match: 0. CDR3 bases: TGTGCCAGCAGCTTTAGCGGGCAAGAGACCCAGTACTTC. Its protein is CASSFSGQETQYF.

This clonotype was counted a single time. One junction end disagrees with the germline gene, perhaps due to a read error. V and J are TRBV25-1 and TRBJ2-7; TRBD2 agrees at 8 bases. The CDR3 is 15 residues long. Germline CDR1 is MGHDK and CDR2 is SYGVNS. The CDR3 loop is CASSLVAGRGYEQYF. In DNA, the CDR3 is TGCGCCAGCAGCTTGGTGGCCGGGAGGGGCTACGAGCAGTACTTC.

DNA of the CDR3: TGCAGTGCCGGGACAGCCTACGAGCAGTACTTC. This codes for CSAGTAYEQYF. The rearrangement links TRBV20-1 to TRBJ2-7; 7 bases map to TRBD1. Germline V gene data show CDR1 as DFQATT and CDR2 as SNEGSKA (reference sequence). The CDR3 has 11 residues. The V gene end was trimmed by 6 bases and the J gene end by 2 bases; junction bases not matched to a gene: 1.

This clonotype was detected ten times or more. The genes are TRBV5-1 and TRBJ1-4; D unresolved. The CDR3 is 14 residues long. V gave up 4 bases and J gave up 5 bases, with 12 bases separating them. CDR1 is SGHRS, CDR2 YFSETQ, per germline. The chain's CDR3 is CASSPDYGNEKLFF. Here the CDR3 DNA reads TGCGCCAGCAGCCCGGATTACGGGAATGAAAAACTGTTTTTT.

The V and J genes are TRBV5-1 and TRBJ1-1, with D possibly TRBD1 on 5 matching bases. The ends were cut back, 3 bases at V and 0 bases at J, with 9 bases in the middle. Germline V gene lookup returns CDR1 SGHRS and CDR2 YFSETQ. This CDR3 is built from 14 residues. CDR3 in amino acids: CASSWGELNTEAFF. Written as DNA, the CDR3 is TGCGCCAGCAGCTGGGGGGAACTGAACACTGAAGCTTTCTTT.